This T cell receptor beta chain was identified in a study of T-cell reconstitution after alpha-beta-depleted transplantation in children (dated by TCRdb to the mid-2010s). Background for the entire study: T-cell immune reconstitution after TCRalphabeta/CD19-depleted allogeneic hematopoietic cell transplantation in children was quantitatively tracked in the study by means of TCR repertoire profiling. Summary of the overall study and its limitations: The apparently early alphabetaT-cell count recovery about two months after transplant was reportedly dependent on only several hundred rapidly expanded clones derived from non-depleted graft cells. The frequencies of hyperexpanded clones fell over the following months, and after one year, T-cell counts and TCRbeta diversity were mostly attributed to newly produced T cells. In some patients, the high TCRbeta diversity seen at day 60 was put down to recipient T cells and intrathymic progenitors that had survived conditioning.

This clonotype was detected many times. Its specific antigen is unknown. Base qualities are missing; no much larger clone stands one base away. Library method: PCR. Instrument used: Illumina HiSeq 2500. Molecular barcoding was employed in the preparation of TCR libraries, with unique molecular identifiers being used to normalize TCRbeta repertoire quantification. TCRdb trimmed the raw reads at Q25, called clones with MiXCR and kept productive beta chains. Each CDR3 protein appears once, grouped with its most common genes and DNA. The sample table records fewer than 500,000 distinct CDR3 sequences; around 46% of these occur just once. 27% of the sample belongs to the ten largest clones. From the cysteine up to the phenylalanine, the CDR3 has a length of 18 residues. Kept here is only the CDR3 DNA, which spans 54 bases and is read in frame from base 1. The junction carries 22 bases between V and J, which are trimmed by 3 bases and 4 bases respectively. In the germline V gene, CDR1 corresponds to KGHDR and CDR2 to SFDVKD.

The treatment or condition label, read with the paper, signifies: allogeneic hematopoietic cell transplantation with graft depleted of TCRalphabeta T cells and CD19 B cells. TCRalphabeta/CD19-depleted allogeneic hematopoietic cell grafts were given to the transplant recipients, all of whom were children. The receptor was derived from a girl aged 2 to 9 with aplastic anemia, due to receive a stem cell transplant. Recombination joined TRBV24-1 with TRBJ2-3; a tentative D call is TRBD2 (7 bases match). Sequenced material: PBMCs, taken before TCRalphabeta/CD19-depleted stem cell transplant. The CDR3 is CATSDPAMHGGGPDTQYF. The nucleotide sequence reads TGTGCCACCAGTGATCCAGCTATGCATGGCGGGGGCCCAGATACGCAGTATTTT.